This TCR beta chain was found in a study of shared clonotypes between healthy human individuals. Overall study context: Used for every donor were three CD4 naive, three CD4 memory, two CD8 naive and one CD8 memory plate.

The germline CDR1 and CDR2 sequences are MGHDK and SYGVNS. Trimming left V 2 bases short and J 9 bases short, with 16 bases between. There are 14 residues in the CDR3. Measured with immunoSEQ multiplex PCR; TCRdb has only the in-frame clones, and not every one. The repertoire holds roughly 2 million clones, with 90% to 95% as singletons. This TCR was sampled from a man younger than 35 in good health. Sequenced: naive CD4+ T cells sorted from blood. The subset: CD45RA+ positively selected. The chain joins TRBV25-1 to TRBJ1-2, with D tentatively TRBD1 (6 bases). CDR3 in DNA: TGTGCCAGCAGTGAAGAAGCAGGGGTTAGGAGCTACACCTTC. It translates to CASSEEAGVRSYTF.